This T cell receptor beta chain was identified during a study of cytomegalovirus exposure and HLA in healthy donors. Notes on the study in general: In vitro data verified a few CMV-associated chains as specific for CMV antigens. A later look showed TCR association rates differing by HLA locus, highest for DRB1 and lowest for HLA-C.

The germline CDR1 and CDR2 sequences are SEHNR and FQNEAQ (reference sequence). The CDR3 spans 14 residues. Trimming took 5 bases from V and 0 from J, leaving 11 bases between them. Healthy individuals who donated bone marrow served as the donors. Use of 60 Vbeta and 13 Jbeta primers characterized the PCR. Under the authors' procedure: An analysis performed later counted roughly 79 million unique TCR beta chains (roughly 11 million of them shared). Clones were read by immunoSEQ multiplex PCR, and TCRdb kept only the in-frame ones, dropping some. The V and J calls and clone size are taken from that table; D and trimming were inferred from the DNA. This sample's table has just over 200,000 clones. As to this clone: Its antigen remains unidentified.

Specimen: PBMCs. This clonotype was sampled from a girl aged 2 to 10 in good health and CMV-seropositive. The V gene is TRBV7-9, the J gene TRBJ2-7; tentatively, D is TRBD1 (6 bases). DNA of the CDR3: TGTGCCAGCAGCCCCATGGGGGCCTCCTACGAGCAGTACTTC. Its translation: CASSPMGASYEQYF.